These T cell receptor beta chains were read from a single sample in a study of blood T cell repertoires in COVID-19. Generated by immunoSEQ multiplex PCR, the TCRdb table keeps only in-frame clones and is missing some. The data contain 190,000 or so clones, 86% of them seen just once; the ten biggest clones take up 2.9%. The source material was peripheral blood. Every receptor here comes from a young woman with active or convalescent COVID-19. Each CDR3 is given without its conserved first and last residue. The D gene is left open where the match is weak.

CDR3 protein: AISESGGLAGGEQY
D gene: TRBD2
J gene: TRBJ2-7
V gene: TRBV10-3

CDR3 protein: ATSDFSGNGYT
D gene: -
J gene: TRBJ1-2
V gene: TRBV24-1

CDR3 protein: ASSQGTSYNEQF
D gene: -
J gene: TRBJ2-1
V gene: TRBV14

CDR3 protein: ASSQEDRGQGSNQPQH
D gene: TRBD1
J gene: TRBJ1-5
V gene: TRBV4-1

CDR3 protein: AWSVLGKATYGYT
D gene: -
J gene: TRBJ1-2
V gene: TRBV30

CDR3 protein: ASSSGTYEQY
D gene: -
J gene: TRBJ2-7
V gene: TRBV5-1

CDR3 protein: ASSSGLAGGPRETQY
D gene: TRBD2
J gene: TRBJ2-5
V gene: TRBV11-3

CDR3 protein: ASSPWTGPNEKLF
D gene: TRBD1
J gene: TRBJ1-4
V gene: TRBV9

CDR3 protein: ASSDGTGKYEQY
D gene: TRBD1
J gene: TRBJ2-7
V gene: TRBV2

CDR3 protein: AISETQVGRGELF
D gene: -
J gene: TRBJ2-2
V gene: TRBV10-3

CDR3 protein: ASTKQGPSEAF
D gene: -
J gene: TRBJ1-1
V gene: TRBV21-1

CDR3 protein: ATSDAGRVAGAIGGTDTQY
D gene: TRBD2
J gene: TRBJ2-3
V gene: TRBV24-1

CDR3 protein: AWSVEVSGNTIY
D gene: -
J gene: TRBJ1-3
V gene: TRBV30

CDR3 protein: ASSLSGSYYSHEQY
D gene: -
J gene: TRBJ2-7
V gene: TRBV27

CDR3 protein: ASSLSGGVADTQY
D gene: TRBD2
J gene: TRBJ2-3
V gene: TRBV11-2

CDR3 protein: ASSRTGRAYGYT
D gene: TRBD1
J gene: TRBJ1-2
V gene: TRBV30

CDR3 protein: ASSQLVPIWHHQPQH
D gene: -
J gene: TRBJ1-5
V gene: TRBV3-1/TRBV3-2

CDR3 protein: ASRPSPPDREKGYGYT
D gene: TRBD1
J gene: TRBJ1-2
V gene: TRBV28

CDR3 protein: ASSLPQGAVRLGDTQY
D gene: -
J gene: TRBJ2-3
V gene: TRBV5-1

CDR3 protein: ASSWTSQGAADEKLF
D gene: TRBD1
J gene: TRBJ1-4
V gene: TRBV5-1

CDR3 protein: ASSAAGRGNYEQY
D gene: TRBD1
J gene: TRBJ2-7
V gene: TRBV19

CDR3 protein: ASSSIASSTDTQY
D gene: -
J gene: TRBJ2-3
V gene: TRBV5-4

CDR3 protein: AWEAGDSNQPQH
D gene: -
J gene: TRBJ1-5
V gene: TRBV30

CDR3 protein: ASSLLVAGETQY
D gene: -
J gene: TRBJ2-5
V gene: TRBV11-2

CDR3 protein: AISEGEGRKLF
D gene: -
J gene: TRBJ1-4
V gene: TRBV10-3

CDR3 protein: ASSLESAVDSYNEQF
D gene: -
J gene: TRBJ2-1
V gene: TRBV11-3

CDR3 protein: ASRANPTHEQY
D gene: -
J gene: TRBJ2-7
V gene: TRBV6-5

CDR3 protein: ASRGGVGVSLGYT
D gene: -
J gene: TRBJ1-2
V gene: TRBV2

CDR3 protein: ASSPRGQRNQPQH
D gene: TRBD1
J gene: TRBJ1-5
V gene: TRBV19

CDR3 protein: ASGKKRGSYEQY
D gene: TRBD2
J gene: TRBJ2-7
V gene: TRBV23-1

CDR3 protein: ASSLLADYEQY
D gene: TRBD2
J gene: TRBJ2-7
V gene: TRBV7-2

CDR3 protein: ASSSLRQGVYNEQF
D gene: TRBD1
J gene: TRBJ2-1
V gene: TRBV6-5

CDR3 protein: SVVAGAPEAF
D gene: -
J gene: TRBJ1-1
V gene: TRBV29-1

CDR3 protein: ASSYKGLEQF
D gene: -
J gene: TRBJ2-1
V gene: TRBV6-6

CDR3 protein: AWGGQNNSPLH
D gene: -
J gene: TRBJ1-6
V gene: TRBV30

CDR3 protein: ATSRDRGTGGGELF
D gene: TRBD1
J gene: TRBJ2-2
V gene: TRBV15

CDR3 protein: ASSFSGSYTEAF
D gene: -
J gene: TRBJ1-1
V gene: TRBV28

CDR3 protein: SVDLGTGSYEQY
D gene: TRBD1
J gene: TRBJ2-7
V gene: TRBV29-1

CDR3 protein: ASSPRLAGVYEQY
D gene: TRBD2
J gene: TRBJ2-7
V gene: TRBV9

CDR3 protein: ATSPSSVGEQF
D gene: -
J gene: TRBJ2-1
V gene: TRBV24-1

CDR3 protein: ASSNRLAGGLEQY
D gene: TRBD2
J gene: TRBJ2-7
V gene: TRBV19

CDR3 protein: ASSYRGIAYNEQF
D gene: -
J gene: TRBJ2-1
V gene: TRBV6-6

CDR3 protein: ASSIIGGRIYNEQF
D gene: TRBD2
J gene: TRBJ2-1
V gene: TRBV19

CDR3 protein: ASSTWTSENNEQF
D gene: TRBD2
J gene: TRBJ2-1
V gene: TRBV7-2

CDR3 protein: ASSNGISNQPQH
D gene: -
J gene: TRBJ1-5
V gene: TRBV19

CDR3 protein: ASRPGGGAHGYT
D gene: -
J gene: TRBJ1-2
V gene: TRBV5-1

CDR3 protein: ASSQGPISYGYT
D gene: -
J gene: TRBJ1-2
V gene: TRBV3-1/TRBV3-2

CDR3 protein: ATSRRLAGGPSDTQY
D gene: TRBD2
J gene: TRBJ2-3
V gene: TRBV15

CDR3 protein: ASSAKDRYTDTQY
D gene: -
J gene: TRBJ2-3
V gene: TRBV2

CDR3 protein: ASSLGGPIPGYT
D gene: -
J gene: TRBJ1-2
V gene: TRBV11-2

CDR3 protein: ASSFRGGNGYT
D gene: -
J gene: TRBJ1-2
V gene: TRBV5-6